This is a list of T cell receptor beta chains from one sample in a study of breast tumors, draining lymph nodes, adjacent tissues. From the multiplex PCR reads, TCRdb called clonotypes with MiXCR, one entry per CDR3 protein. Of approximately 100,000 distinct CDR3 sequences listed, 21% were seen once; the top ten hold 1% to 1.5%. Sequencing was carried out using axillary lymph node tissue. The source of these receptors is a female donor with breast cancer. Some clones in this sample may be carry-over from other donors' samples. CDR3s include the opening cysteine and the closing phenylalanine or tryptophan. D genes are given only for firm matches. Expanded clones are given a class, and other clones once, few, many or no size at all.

CDR3 protein: CSARGVGLAGVIVQYF
CDR3 DNA: TGCAGTGCTAGAGGGGTTGGACTAGCGGGAGTTATAGTGCAGTACTTC
V gene: TRBV20-1
clone size: many
J gene: TRBJ2-7
D gene: TRBD2

CDR3 protein: CASRQRGSGNTIYF
CDR3 DNA: TGTGCCAGCAGACAGCGGGGCTCTGGAAACACCATATATTTT
V gene: TRBV6-5
clone size: many
J gene: TRBJ1-3
D gene: .

CDR3 protein: CASSDEVSPTGELFF
CDR3 DNA: TGTGCCAGCAGTGATGAGGTCAGCCCCACCGGGGAGCTGTTTTTT
V gene: TRBV2
clone size: many
J gene: TRBJ2-2
D gene: .

CDR3 protein: CASSEARGAGWTDTQYF
CDR3 DNA: TGTGCCAGCAGTGAAGCTAGGGGCGCGGGCTGGACAGATACGCAGTATTTT
V gene: TRBV6-1
clone size: once
J gene: TRBJ2-3
D gene: .

CDR3 protein: CASSRGTSGSFFSEQFF
CDR3 DNA: TGCGCCAGCAGCCGGGGGACTAGCGGGAGTTTCTTTAGTGAGCAGTTCTTC
V gene: TRBV5-1
clone size: many
J gene: TRBJ2-1
D gene: TRBD2

CDR3 protein: CASSGTVGYEQYF
CDR3 DNA: TGTGCCAGCAGCGGGACAGTTGGCTACGAGCAGTACTTC
V gene: TRBV12-3/TRBV12-4
clone size: .
J gene: TRBJ2-7
D gene: TRBD1

CDR3 protein: CAINQGNVPGELFF
CDR3 DNA: TGTGCCATCAATCAGGGTAATGTGCCCGGGGAGCTGTTTTTT
V gene: TRBV10-3
clone size: many
J gene: TRBJ2-2
D gene: .

CDR3 protein: CASSTRLLSGELFF
CDR3 DNA: TGTGCCAGCAGCACACGACTACTTTCCGGGGAGCTGTTTTTT
V gene: TRBV11-2
clone size: .
J gene: TRBJ2-2
D gene: .

CDR3 protein: CASSSGRGVGQFF
CDR3 DNA: TGTGCCAGTAGTAGCGGGAGAGGTGTGGGGCAGTTCTTC
V gene: TRBV19
clone size: many
J gene: TRBJ2-1
D gene: TRBD2

CDR3 protein: CASRLGTSGNTGELFF
CDR3 DNA: TGCGCCAGCAGGTTGGGGACTAGCGGAAACACCGGGGAGCTGTTTTTT
V gene: TRBV5-1
clone size: many
J gene: TRBJ2-2
D gene: TRBD2

CDR3 protein: CASKSGPSSEGYTF
CDR3 DNA: TGCGCCAGCAAGTCAGGGCCCTCATCCGAGGGCTACACCTTC
V gene: TRBV5-1
clone size: many
J gene: TRBJ1-2
D gene: .

CDR3 protein: CASRYGLAGGEQYF
CDR3 DNA: TGTGCCAGCAGGTACGGACTAGCGGGAGGCGAGCAGTACTTC
V gene: TRBV27
clone size: many
J gene: TRBJ2-7
D gene: TRBD2

CDR3 protein: CASSLEGGPFEQFF
CDR3 DNA: TGTGCCAGCAGCTTGGAGGGGGGGCCTTTTGAGCAGTTCTTC
V gene: TRBV5-8
clone size: .
J gene: TRBJ2-1
D gene: .

CDR3 protein: CASSQDGNQPQHF
CDR3 DNA: TGCGCCAGCAGCCAAGATGGCAATCAGCCCCAGCATTTT
V gene: TRBV4-1
clone size: many
J gene: TRBJ1-5
D gene: .

CDR3 protein: CASREGTGFREQYF
CDR3 DNA: TGCGCCAGCAGAGAGGGGACAGGGTTCCGCGAGCAGTACTTC
V gene: TRBV5-1
clone size: many
J gene: TRBJ2-7
D gene: TRBD1

CDR3 protein: CASSYQRTGLGANVLTF
CDR3 DNA: TGTGCCAGCAGTTACCAGAGGACAGGGCTTGGGGCCAACGTCCTGACTTTC
V gene: TRBV6-5
clone size: few
J gene: TRBJ2-6
D gene: TRBD1

CDR3 protein: CASSHLSGTGGNEQFF
CDR3 DNA: TGTGCCAGCAGCCACCTCTCCGGGACAGGGGGAAATGAGCAGTTCTTC
V gene: TRBV9
clone size: many
J gene: TRBJ2-1
D gene: TRBD1

CDR3 protein: CASSVGTGANYGYTF
CDR3 DNA: TGTGCCAGCAGCGTAGGCACTGGGGCGAACTATGGCTACACCTTC
V gene: TRBV9
clone size: many
J gene: TRBJ1-2
D gene: .

CDR3 protein: CASSLDGTARLSNYGYTF
CDR3 DNA: TGCGCCAGCAGCTTGGACGGGACCGCACGGCTCTCTAACTATGGCTACACCTTC
V gene: TRBV5-1
clone size: many
J gene: TRBJ1-2
D gene: .

CDR3 protein: CVSSLGQGSYNEQFF
CDR3 DNA: TGTGTCAGCAGTTTGGGACAGGGTTCCTACAATGAGCAGTTCTTC
V gene: TRBV12-3/TRBV12-4
clone size: .
J gene: TRBJ2-1
D gene: TRBD1

CDR3 protein: CASSLEGLAGDYEQYF
CDR3 DNA: TGTGCCAGCAGCTTGGAGGGACTAGCGGGAGACTACGAGCAGTACTTC
V gene: TRBV5-8
clone size: medium-sized
J gene: TRBJ2-7
D gene: TRBD2

CDR3 protein: CASSPSTGTGLFYEQFF
CDR3 DNA: TGTGCCAGCAGCCCTTCCACCGGGACAGGGCTTTTCTATGAGCAGTTCTTC
V gene: TRBV16
clone size: .
J gene: TRBJ2-1
D gene: TRBD1

CDR3 protein: CASSLGTSAGYNEQFF
CDR3 DNA: TGCGCCAGCAGCTTGGGGACTTCAGCGGGGTACAATGAGCAGTTCTTC
V gene: TRBV5-1
clone size: many
J gene: TRBJ2-1
D gene: TRBD2

CDR3 protein: CASSPMTGEFNYGYTF
CDR3 DNA: TGTGCCAGCTCACCGATGACAGGGGAGTTCAACTATGGCTACACCTTC
V gene: TRBV18
clone size: few
J gene: TRBJ1-2
D gene: TRBD1

CDR3 protein: CASSPQGGNSPLHF
CDR3 DNA: TGTGCCAGCTCACCGCAGGGTGGCAATTCACCCCTCCACTTT
V gene: TRBV18
clone size: few
J gene: TRBJ1-6
D gene: .

CDR3 protein: CASSGVDLANEQFF
CDR3 DNA: TGCGCCAGCAGTGGGGTCGACCTTGCCAATGAGCAGTTCTTC
V gene: TRBV10-2
clone size: many
J gene: TRBJ2-1
D gene: .

CDR3 protein: CASSEEVRGYGYTF
CDR3 DNA: TGTGCCAGCAGTGAAGAGGTCAGGGGCTATGGCTACACCTTC
V gene: TRBV6-1
clone size: many
J gene: TRBJ1-2
D gene: .

CDR3 protein: CSVGETQYF
CDR3 DNA: TGCAGCGTTGGGGAGACCCAGTACTTC
V gene: TRBV29-1
clone size: many
J gene: TRBJ2-5
D gene: .

CDR3 protein: CASSLGWGEAFF
CDR3 DNA: TGTGCCAGCAGCTTAGGGTGGGGGGAAGCTTTCTTT
V gene: TRBV11-2
clone size: .
J gene: TRBJ1-1
D gene: .

CDR3 protein: CSARGLGALKETQYF
CDR3 DNA: TGCAGTGCTAGAGGACTGGGGGCTCTAAAAGAGACCCAGTACTTC
V gene: TRBV20-1
clone size: .
J gene: TRBJ2-5
D gene: .

CDR3 protein: CSARDPRTGGTQPQHF
CDR3 DNA: TGCAGTGCTAGAGATCCGAGGACAGGGGGTACTCAGCCCCAGCATTTT
V gene: TRBV20-1
clone size: many
J gene: TRBJ1-5
D gene: TRBD1

CDR3 protein: CASSHDYASNNEQFF
CDR3 DNA: TGTGCCAGCTCACACGACTACGCCTCAAACAATGAGCAGTTCTTC
V gene: TRBV18
clone size: .
J gene: TRBJ2-1
D gene: .

CDR3 protein: CSARTSGGGEQFF
CDR3 DNA: TGCAGTGCTAGGACTAGCGGGGGGGGGGAGCAGTTCTTC
V gene: TRBV20-1
clone size: many
J gene: TRBJ2-1
D gene: TRBD2

CDR3 protein: CASSLSPWVAFF
CDR3 DNA: TGTGCCAGCAGCTTATCTCCCTGGGTGGCTTTCTTT
V gene: TRBV7-9
clone size: few
J gene: TRBJ1-1
D gene: .

CDR3 protein: CASSQDNNAYEQYF
CDR3 DNA: TGTGCCAGCAGCCAAGATAATAACGCCTACGAGCAGTACTTC
V gene: TRBV3-1
clone size: many
J gene: TRBJ2-7
D gene: .

CDR3 protein: CSAQTGASYEQYF
CDR3 DNA: TGCAGTGCGCAAACAGGGGCGTCCTACGAGCAGTACTTC
V gene: TRBV20-1
clone size: many
J gene: TRBJ2-7
D gene: TRBD1

CDR3 protein: CSAFSGNQETQYF
CDR3 DNA: TGCAGTGCTTTCAGCGGGAATCAAGAGACCCAGTACTTC
V gene: TRBV20-1
clone size: many
J gene: TRBJ2-5
D gene: TRBD2

CDR3 protein: CASSQEVRAQKLFF
CDR3 DNA: TGCGCCAGCAGCCAAGAAGTCAGGGCACAAAAACTGTTTTTT
V gene: TRBV4-1
clone size: many
J gene: TRBJ1-4
D gene: .

CDR3 protein: CASSSRTAQETQYF
CDR3 DNA: TGTGCCAGCAGTTCCCGGACAGCCCAAGAGACCCAGTACTTC
V gene: TRBV6-5
clone size: many
J gene: TRBJ2-5
D gene: .